This TCR beta chain was captured by sequencing in a study of T cell responses to AZD1222 COVID-19 vaccine. General study results and limits: Baseline serostatus was positive in only six AZD1222 recipients.

The method was immunoSEQ multiplex PCR; TCRdb's version includes in-frame clones alone and lacks a portion of them. The sample contains under 150,000 clones, about 92% of which appear only once. Germline CDR1 reads LNHNV; CDR2 reads YYDKDF (reference sequence). Germline trimming cut 0 bases from V and 2 bases from J; bases unmatched to any gene: 4. This CDR3 contains 16 residues. Details on this clone: Its antigen is not identified.

The sequencing here drew on peripheral blood, taken on day 0 of AZD1222 vaccination. This clonotype originated in an adult in good health. The rearrangement joins TRBV15 to TRBJ2-1; 7 bases map to TRBD2. The CDR3 loop is CATSRDREDPYNEQFF. The CDR3, as DNA: TGTGCCACCAGCAGAGATCGGGAGGACCCCTACAATGAGCAGTTCTTC. The full variable domain, in which reference TRBV15 and TRBJ2-1 provide the parts outside the CDR3, is DAMVIQNPRYQVTQFGKPVTLSCSQTLNHNVMYWYQQKSSQAPKLLFHYYDKDFNNEADTPDNFQSRRPNTSFCFLDIRSPGLGDTAMYLCATSRDREDPYNEQFFGPGTRLTVL.